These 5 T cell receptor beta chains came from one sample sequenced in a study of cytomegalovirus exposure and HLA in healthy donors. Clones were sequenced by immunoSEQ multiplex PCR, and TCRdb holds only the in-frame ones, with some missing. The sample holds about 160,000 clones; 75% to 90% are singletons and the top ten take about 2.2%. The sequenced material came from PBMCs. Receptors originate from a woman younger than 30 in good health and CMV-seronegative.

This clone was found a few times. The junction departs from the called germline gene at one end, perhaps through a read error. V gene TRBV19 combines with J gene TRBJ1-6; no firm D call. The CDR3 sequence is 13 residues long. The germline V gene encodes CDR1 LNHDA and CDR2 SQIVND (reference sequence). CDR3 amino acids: CAGRRSVNSPLHF. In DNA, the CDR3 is TGTGCCGGTAGAAGATCGGTAAATTCACCCCTCCACTTT.

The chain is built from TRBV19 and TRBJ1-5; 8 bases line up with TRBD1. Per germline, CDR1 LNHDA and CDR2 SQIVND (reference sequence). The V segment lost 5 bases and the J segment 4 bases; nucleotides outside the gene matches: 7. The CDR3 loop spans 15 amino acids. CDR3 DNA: TGTGCCAGTAGTTTCCAGGGGGCTGGGAATCAGCCCCAGCATTTT. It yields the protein CASSFQGAGNQPQHF.

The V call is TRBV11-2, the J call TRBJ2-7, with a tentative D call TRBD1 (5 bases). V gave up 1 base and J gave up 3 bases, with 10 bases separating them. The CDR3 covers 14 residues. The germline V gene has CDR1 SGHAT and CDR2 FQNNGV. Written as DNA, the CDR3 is TGTGCCAGCAGCTTAGTAGGGGTTGGCTACGAGCAGTACTTC. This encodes CASSLVGVGYEQYF.

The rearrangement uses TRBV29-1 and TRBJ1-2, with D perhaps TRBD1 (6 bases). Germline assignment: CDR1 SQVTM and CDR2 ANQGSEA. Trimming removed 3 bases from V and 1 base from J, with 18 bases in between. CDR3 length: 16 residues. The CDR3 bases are TGCAGCGTTGATCGAGGGGACAACTATCTTAACTATGGCTACACCTTC. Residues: CSVDRGDNYLNYGYTF.

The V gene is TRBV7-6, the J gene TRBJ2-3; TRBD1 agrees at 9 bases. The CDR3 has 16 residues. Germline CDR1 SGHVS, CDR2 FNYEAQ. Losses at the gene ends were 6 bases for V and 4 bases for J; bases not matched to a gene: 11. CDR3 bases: TGTGCCAGCAGTAAACAGGGGGCGCAGGTATCAGATACGCAGTATTTT. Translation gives CASSKQGAQVSDTQYF.